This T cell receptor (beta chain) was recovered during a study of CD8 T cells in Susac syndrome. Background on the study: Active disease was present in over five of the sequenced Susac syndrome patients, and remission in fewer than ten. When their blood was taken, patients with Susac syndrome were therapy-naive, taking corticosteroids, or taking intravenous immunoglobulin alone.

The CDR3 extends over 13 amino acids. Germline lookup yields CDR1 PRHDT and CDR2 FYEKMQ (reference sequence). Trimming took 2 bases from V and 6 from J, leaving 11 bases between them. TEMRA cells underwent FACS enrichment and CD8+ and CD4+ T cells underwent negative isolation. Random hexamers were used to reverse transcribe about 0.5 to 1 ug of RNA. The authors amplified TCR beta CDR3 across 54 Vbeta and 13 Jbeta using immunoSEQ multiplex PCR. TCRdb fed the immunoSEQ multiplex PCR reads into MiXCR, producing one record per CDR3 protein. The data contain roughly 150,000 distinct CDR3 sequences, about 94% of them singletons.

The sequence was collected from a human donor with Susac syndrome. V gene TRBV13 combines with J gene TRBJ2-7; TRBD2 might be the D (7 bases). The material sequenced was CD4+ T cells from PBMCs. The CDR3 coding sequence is TGTGCCAGCAGCTTACGGGGAGGGGGCGAGCAGTACTTC. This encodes CASSLRGGGEQYF.